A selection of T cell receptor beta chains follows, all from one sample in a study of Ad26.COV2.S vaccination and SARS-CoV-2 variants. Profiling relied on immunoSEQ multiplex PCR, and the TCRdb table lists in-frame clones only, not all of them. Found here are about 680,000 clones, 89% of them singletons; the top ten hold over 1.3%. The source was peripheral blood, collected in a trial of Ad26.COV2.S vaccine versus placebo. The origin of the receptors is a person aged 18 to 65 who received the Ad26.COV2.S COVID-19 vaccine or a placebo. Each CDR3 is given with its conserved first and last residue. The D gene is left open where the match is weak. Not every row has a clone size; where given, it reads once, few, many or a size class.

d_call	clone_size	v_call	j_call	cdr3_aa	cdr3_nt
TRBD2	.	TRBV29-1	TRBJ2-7	CSVEEGRDSYEQYF	TGCAGCGTTGAAGAGGGGAGGGATTCCTACGAGCAGTACTTC
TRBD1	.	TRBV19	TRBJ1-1	CASTIGGNRGNTEAFF	TGTGCCAGTACCATAGGGGGAAACAGGGGTAACACTGAAGCTTTCTTT
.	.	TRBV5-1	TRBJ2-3	CASSLRTSSTDTQYF	TGCGCCAGCAGCTTGAGAACGAGTAGCACAGATACGCAGTATTTT
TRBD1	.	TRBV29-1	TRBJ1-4	CSVTGTGGSNEKLFF	TGCAGCGTTACCGGGACAGGGGGGTCTAATGAAAAACTGTTTTTT
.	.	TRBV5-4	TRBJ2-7	CASSLGQESSYEQYF	TGTGCCAGCAGCTTGGGCCAGGAGAGCTCCTACGAGCAGTACTTC
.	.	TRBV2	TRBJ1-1	CASTRTQNTEAFF	TGTGCCAGCACAAGGACACAGAACACTGAAGCTTTCTTT
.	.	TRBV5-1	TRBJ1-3	CASAGMPGNTIYF	TGCGCCAGCGCAGGGATGCCTGGAAACACCATATATTTT
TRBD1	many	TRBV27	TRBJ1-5	CASSALGTAVAQHF	TGTGCCAGCAGTGCCCTAGGGACAGCCGTGGCCCAGCATTTT
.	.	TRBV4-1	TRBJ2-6	CASSHKPTGSGANVLTF	TGCGCCAGCAGCCATAAGCCGACGGGCTCTGGGGCCAACGTCCTGACTTTC
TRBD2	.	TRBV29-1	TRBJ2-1	CSVEGARDPLAGGGNEQFF	TGCAGCGTTGAGGGCGCCAGGGACCCCCTAGCGGGAGGGGGGAATGAGCAGTTCTTC
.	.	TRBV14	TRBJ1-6	CASSPGPLYNSPLHF	TGTGCCAGCAGCCCTGGACCACTTTATAATTCACCCCTCCACTTT
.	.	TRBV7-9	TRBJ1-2	CASSYRRPGDGYTF	TGTGCCAGCAGCTACCGGCGCCCGGGGGATGGCTACACCTTC
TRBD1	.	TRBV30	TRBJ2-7	CAWRGTGVGEQYF	TGTGCCTGGAGGGGGACAGGGGTAGGGGAGCAGTACTTC
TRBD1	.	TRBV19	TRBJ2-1	CASSPLDRGMWNEQFF	TGTGCCAGTAGTCCCCTGGACAGGGGGATGTGGAATGAGCAGTTCTTC
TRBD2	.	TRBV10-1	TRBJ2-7	CASSESRASGRIEQYF	TGCGCCAGCAGTGAGTCGAGAGCTAGCGGGAGGATCGAGCAGTACTTC
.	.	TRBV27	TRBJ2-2	CASSLQGPSIGELFF	TGTGCCAGCAGTTTACAGGGCCCCAGCATCGGGGAGCTGTTTTTT
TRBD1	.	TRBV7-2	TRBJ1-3	CASSSQGTGLMGNTIYF	TGTGCCAGCAGCTCGCAGGGGACAGGGCTCATGGGAAACACCATATATTTT
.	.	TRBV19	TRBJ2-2	CASSGRTENTGELFF	TGTGCCAGTAGTGGACGAACCGAGAACACCGGGGAGCTGTTTTTT
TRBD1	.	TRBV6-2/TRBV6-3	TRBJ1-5	CASSRDRGRQPQHF	TGTGCCAGCAGTAGGGACAGGGGGCGTCAGCCCCAGCATTTT
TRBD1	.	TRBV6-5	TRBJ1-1	CASTPTGGEAFF	TGTGCCAGCACTCCGACAGGGGGGGAAGCTTTCTTT
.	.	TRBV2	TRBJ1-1	CASSEGSGSTEAFF	TGTGCCAGCAGTGAAGGCTCGGGGAGCACTGAAGCTTTCTTT
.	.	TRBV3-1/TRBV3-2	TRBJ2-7	CASSQEIGPYEQYF	TGTGCCAGCAGCCAAGAGATCGGGCCCTACGAGCAGTACTTC
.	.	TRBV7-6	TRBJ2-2	CASSLPPRANTGELFF	TGTGCCAGCAGCTTACCGCCCAGGGCGAACACCGGGGAGCTGTTTTTT
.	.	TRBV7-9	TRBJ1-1	CASSWTDEAFF	TGTGCCAGCAGTTGGACAGATGAAGCTTTCTTT
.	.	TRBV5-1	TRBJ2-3	CASSLRDTQYF	TGCGCCAGCAGCTTGCGAGATACGCAGTATTTT
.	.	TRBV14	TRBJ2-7	CASSQERWTWSYEQYF	TGTGCCAGCAGCCAAGAGAGGTGGACTTGGTCCTACGAGCAGTACTTC
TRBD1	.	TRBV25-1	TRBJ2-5	CASSPYRGRGETQYF	TGTGCCAGCAGTCCCTACAGGGGGCGAGGAGAGACCCAGTACTTC
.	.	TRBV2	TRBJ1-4	CASTPRPGRGEKLFF	TGTGCCAGCACTCCCCGACCCGGTAGAGGTGAAAAACTGTTTTTT
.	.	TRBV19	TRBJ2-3	CATQSSGSTDTQYF	TGTGCCACACAATCTTCGGGCTCCACAGATACGCAGTATTTT
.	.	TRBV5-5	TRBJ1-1	CASSLDRSEAFF	TGTGCCAGCAGCTTGGACAGGTCTGAAGCTTTCTTT
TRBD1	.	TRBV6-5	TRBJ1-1	CASKLTGGITEAFF	TGTGCCAGCAAATTGACAGGGGGAATCACTGAAGCTTTCTTT
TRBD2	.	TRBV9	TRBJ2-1	CASSETSPNNEQFF	TGTGCCAGCAGCGAGACTAGCCCAAACAATGAGCAGTTCTTC
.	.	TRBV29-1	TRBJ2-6	CSVAGRAGANVLTF	TGCAGCGTTGCTGGAAGGGCTGGGGCCAACGTCCTGACTTTC
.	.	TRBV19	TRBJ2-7	CASSISGGEQYF	TGTGCCAGTAGTATTAGCGGAGGGGAGCAGTACTTC
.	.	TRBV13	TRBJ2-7	CASSLGGGSYEQYF	TGTGCCAGCAGCTTAGGAGGGGGTTCCTACGAGCAGTACTTC
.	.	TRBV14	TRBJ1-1	CASSQDGSIGAFF	TGTGCCAGCAGCCAAGACGGGTCTATCGGAGCTTTCTTT
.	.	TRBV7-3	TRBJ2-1	CASGGPSYNEQFF	TGTGCCAGCGGGGGGCCCTCCTACAATGAGCAGTTCTTC
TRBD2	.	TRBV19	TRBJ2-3	CASSPGTSGANTQYF	TGTGCCAGTAGTCCAGGGACTAGCGGTGCCAATACGCAGTATTTT
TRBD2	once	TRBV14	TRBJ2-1	CASSPGTSGSRNEQFF	TGTGCCAGCAGCCCAGGGACTAGCGGGAGCAGGAATGAGCAGTTCTTC
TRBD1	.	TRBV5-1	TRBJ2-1	CASSSGTGYDEQFF	TGCGCCAGCAGCTCCGGGACAGGGTATGATGAGCAGTTCTTC
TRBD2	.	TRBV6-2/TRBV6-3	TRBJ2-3	CASSYGTSDTDTQYF	TGTGCCAGCAGTTATGGGACTAGCGACACAGATACGCAGTATTTT
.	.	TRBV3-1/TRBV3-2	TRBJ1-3	CASSQVGCGNTIYF	TGTGCCAGCAGCCAAGTAGGGTGTGGAAACACCATATATTTT
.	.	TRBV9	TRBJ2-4	CASSVDGALAKNIQYF	TGTGCCAGCAGCGTGGACGGGGCCCTAGCCAAAAACATTCAGTACTTC
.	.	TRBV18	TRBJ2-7	CASSPRISQGDDEQYF	TGTGCCAGCTCACCCCGAATCTCACAGGGTGACGACGAGCAGTACTTC
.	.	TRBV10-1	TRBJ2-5	CASHQDSSEETQYF	TGCGCCAGTCATCAGGACAGTTCAGAAGAGACCCAGTACTTC
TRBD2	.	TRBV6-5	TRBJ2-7	CASSRGAGVFEF	TGTGCCAGCAGCCGGGGAGCGGGAGTCTTCGAATTC
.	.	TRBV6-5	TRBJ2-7	CASSYSGLIGGEQYF	TGTGCCAGCAGTTACTCGGGACTCATCGGGGGCGAGCAGTACTTC
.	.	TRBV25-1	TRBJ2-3	CASSEGGRSDTQYF	TGTGCCAGCAGTGAGGGGGGGCGCTCGGATACGCAGTATTTT
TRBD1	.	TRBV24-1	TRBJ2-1	CATSDSDRVPQFF	TGTGCCACCAGTGATTCGGACAGGGTGCCGCAGTTCTTC